What follows are 16 T cell receptor beta chains derived from one specimen sequenced in a study of T cell responses to AZD1222 COVID-19 vaccine. The protocol was immunoSEQ multiplex PCR, while the TCRdb copy is restricted to in-frame clones and leaves out a portion. The data contain 150,000 to 200,000 clones, 70% to 90% of them singletons. The specimen comprised peripheral blood, sampled on day 0 of AZD1222 vaccination. These receptors all come from an adult in good health.

The V call is TRBV4-3, the J call TRBJ1-5, with D uncertain. V lost 0 bases to trimming and J lost 1 base, with 4 bases between them. Germline CDR1 reads LGHNA; CDR2 reads YSLEER. This CDR3 spans 14 amino acids. The CDR3 is CASSQDRSNQPQHF. The CDR3 DNA reads TGCGCCAGCAGCCAAGATCGGAGCAATCAGCCCCAGCATTTT.

The table lists this clone with a few counts. This rearrangement joins TRBV11-2 to TRBJ2-7, with D uncertain. Germline CDR1 and CDR2: SGHAT and FQNNGV. The CDR3 is made up of 13 amino acids. V shed 0 bases and J shed 3 bases, with 6 bases lying between them. CDR3 in amino acids: CASSLEGNYEQYF. The DNA for the CDR3 is TGTGCCAGCAGCTTAGAGGGGAACTACGAGCAGTACTTC.

V usage is TRBV5-1 and J usage is TRBJ1-2, with D unclear. The V end was cut by 4 bases, the J end by 4 bases, with 14 bases between. Germline lookup yields CDR1 SGHRS and CDR2 YFSETQ. The length of the CDR3 is 14 residues. CDR3: CASSREGQGYGYTF. In nucleotides, the CDR3 is TGCGCCAGCAGCCGGGAGGGCCAAGGCTATGGCTACACCTTC.

The chain couples TRBV2 to TRBJ1-6, with D possibly matching TRBD1 (6 bases). Germline-derived CDR1 and CDR2 are SNHLY and FYNNEI. CDR3 length: 17 amino acids. V was trimmed by 1 base and J by 10 bases, leaving 20 bases between them. The CDR3 is CASSEENTRGLNSPLHF. As DNA, the CDR3 is TGTGCCAGCAGTGAAGAGAATACGCGGGGGCTTAACTCACCCCTCCACTTT.

In this sample, this clone turned up once. This chain links TRBV2 with TRBJ1-2; D may be TRBD1 (5 bases). The CDR3 is 14 amino acids. Germline-derived CDR1 and CDR2 are SNHLY and FYNNEI. V was clipped by 6 bases and J by 2 bases, with 13 bases between them. The CDR3 loop reads CASRLPTANYGYTF. CDR3 nucleotides: TGTGCCAGCAGACTCCCGACAGCAAACTATGGCTACACCTTC. Combining the CDR3 with reference TRBV2 and TRBJ1-2 gives the whole variable domain EPEVTQTPSHQVTQMGQEVILRCVPISNHLYFYWYRQILGQKVEFLVSFYNNEISEKSEIFDDQFSVERPDGSNFTLKIRSTKLEDSAMYFCASRLPTANYGYTFGSGTRLTVV.

The rearrangement joins TRBV19 to TRBJ1-1; D gene unclear. This CDR3 is 13 amino acids long. The germline V gene encodes CDR1 LNHDA and CDR2 SQIVND (reference sequence). Between the trimmed V and J ends, which lost 3 bases and 6 bases, there was a span of 11 bases. In DNA, the CDR3 is TGTGCCAGTAGTATGCCGGGGAGATCTGAAGCTTTCTTT. This encodes CASSMPGRSEAFF.

This clone was counted between two and nine times. V is TRBV10-3 and J is TRBJ2-7, with D possibly being TRBD2 (5 bases). With 3 bases removed from V and 0 bases from J, the gap between germline ends came to 12 bases. The germline gives CDR1 ENHRY, CDR2 SYGVKD. The CDR3 sequence is 15 residues long. CDR3 amino acids: CAISDGSGSSYEQYF. The CDR3, as DNA: TGTGCCATCAGTGACGGAAGCGGATCCTCCTACGAGCAGTACTTC.

V gene TRBV29-1 combines with J gene TRBJ2-2; D uncertain. V was shortened by 2 bases and J by 2 bases, with 12 bases between the two germline ends. CDR3 length equals 15 residues. Germline-derived CDR1 and CDR2 are SQVTM and ANQGSEA. This chain's CDR3 is CSVESSGVNTGELFF. DNA of the CDR3: TGCAGCGTTGAATCGTCTGGGGTAAACACCGGGGAGCTGTTTTTT.

Only one count was recorded for this clone. The chain employs TRBV29-1 and TRBJ2-7, with D perhaps matching TRBD1 (5 bases). The CDR3 sequence is 13 residues long. The V end was cut by 3 bases, the J end by 6 bases, with 15 bases between. Germline V gives CDR1 SQVTM, CDR2 ANQGSEA. This chain's CDR3 is CSVDGQGLGEQYF. CDR3 bases: TGCAGCGTTGACGGGCAGGGATTGGGCGAGCAGTACTTC.

This clone was seen a handful of times. The V and J genes are TRBV9 and TRBJ2-2; TRBD2 matches 9 bases. The germline V gene has CDR1 SGDLS and CDR2 YYNGEE. After removal of 1 base from V and 5 bases from J, the junction contained 3 bases not matched to a gene. The CDR3 is made up of 15 amino acids. CDR3 amino acids: CASSVFSGGTGELFF. The CDR3 coding sequence is TGTGCCAGCAGCGTATTCAGCGGGGGGACCGGGGAGCTGTTTTTT.

This clone appeared a few times. V gene TRBV21-1 combines with J gene TRBJ1-3. TRBV21-1 constitutes a pseudogene. CDR3 size: 11 residues. The CDR3: CASSKGNTIYF. CDR3 in DNA: TGTGCCAGCAGCAAGGGAAACACCATATATTTT.

The chain employs TRBV6-1 and TRBJ2-5; D is uncertain. CDR3 length: 11 amino acids. CDR1 is MNHNS, CDR2 SASEGT, per germline. Trimming took 1 base from V and 5 from J, leaving 2 bases between them. CDR3 sequence (DNA): TGTGCCAGCAGTGAAGGGGAGACCCAGTACTTC. As protein: CASSEGETQYF.

V is TRBV6-1 and J is TRBJ1-4, with D perhaps matching TRBD1 (5 bases). The CDR3 consists of 17 residues. V was cut by 4 bases and J by 0 bases, with 15 bases left in between. Germline CDR1 and CDR2: MNHNS and SASEGT. The CDR3 sequence is CASSGARGLSTNEKLFF. CDR3 sequence (DNA): TGTGCCAGCAGTGGGGCAAGGGGCCTATCAACTAATGAAAAACTGTTTTTT.

The chain recombines TRBV7-3 with TRBJ2-1, with D maybe TRBD1 (6 bases). The V end was cut by 3 bases, the J end by 7 bases, with 16 bases between. CDR1 is SGHTA, CDR2 FQGTGA, per germline. CDR3 length equals 15 residues. The CDR3 here is CASSFVRGKGNEQFF. The CDR3 nucleotides are TGTGCCAGCAGCTTCGTCAGGGGAAAAGGTAATGAGCAGTTCTTC.

In nucleotides, the CDR3 is TGTGCCAGCAGCTTAGGTCTGGCCCCGGGGGATGAAAAACTGTTTTTT. Its translation is CASSLGLAPGDEKLFF. This chain connects TRBV7-8 to TRBJ1-4, with a weak D call TRBD1 (5 bases). With 1 base removed from V and 6 bases from J, the gap between germline ends came to 15 bases. CDR3 size: 16 residues. Germline CDR1 and CDR2: SGHVS and FQNEAQ.

This clone was counted only a few times. The chain employs TRBV28 and TRBJ1-1; tentative D call: TRBD1 (5 bases). Trimming shortened V by 6 bases and J by 0 bases, and 11 bases separated the two germline ends. Germline V gene sequence: CDR1 MDHEN, CDR2 SYDVKM. CDR3 length: 14 residues. The chain's CDR3 is CASSLGGMNTEAFF. The CDR3 DNA is TGTGCCAGCAGCCTCGGGGGGATGAACACTGAAGCTTTCTTT.